The 25 T cell receptor beta chains presented below share a single source sample, sequenced in a study of identical twins. TCRdb re-analysed the 5' RACE reads in MiXCR, keeping a single row per CDR3 protein. The repertoire holds 100,000 or so distinct CDR3 sequences, with about 6% as singletons. Input material: memory T cells sorted from blood. Source of these receptors: a woman aged 45-60 years in good health.

This clonotype was seen repeatedly, ten times or more. The rearrangement uses TRBV5-1 and TRBJ2-1; 11 nucleotides line up with TRBD2. The germline V gene encodes CDR1 SGHRS and CDR2 YFSETQ. The CDR3 extends over 15 amino acids. With 4 bases clipped from V and 7 bases from J, the junction kept 7 bases outside the gene matches. Here the CDR3 reads CASSGIAGGINEQFF. Written as DNA, the CDR3 is TGCGCCAGCAGCGGAATAGCGGGAGGGATTAATGAGCAGTTCTTC.

The table lists this clonotype with a few counts. The rearrangement links TRBV2 to TRBJ2-2; 10 bases are a match to TRBD2. The trim removed 6 bases at V and 4 bases at J, leaving 5 bases unmatched. Germline CDR1 reads SNHLY; CDR2 reads FYNNEI. The CDR3 covers 15 residues. CDR3 protein: CASRRLAGVTGELFF. In nucleotides, the CDR3 is TGTGCCAGCAGGCGTCTAGCGGGGGTCACCGGGGAGCTGTTTTTT. Using reference TRBV2 and TRBJ2-2 for the parts outside the CDR3, the full variable domain is EPEVTQTPSHQVTQMGQEVILRCVPISNHLYFYWYRQILGQKVEFLVSFYNNEISEKSEIFDDQFSVERPDGSNFTLKIRSTKLEDSAMYFCASRRLAGVTGELFFGEGSRLTVL.

This clonotype came up many times. The V gene is TRBV5-1, the J gene TRBJ2-1; the match to TRBD2 covers 9 bases. CDR3 length equals 13 residues. The V gene end was trimmed by 4 bases and the J gene end by 8 bases; junction bases not matched to a gene: 4. Germline lookup yields CDR1 SGHRS and CDR2 YFSETQ. CDR3 in amino acids: CASSGLAGDEQFF. The CDR3 region has the DNA TGCGCCAGCAGCGGATTAGCGGGAGATGAGCAGTTCTTC. Full variable domain (missing parts from reference TRBV5-1 and TRBJ2-1): KAGVTQTPRYLIKTRGQQVTLSCSPISGHRSVSWYQQTPGQGLQFLFEYFSETQRNKGNFPGRFSGRQFSNSRSEMNVSTLELGDSALYLCASSGLAGDEQFFGPGTRLTVL.

This chain connects TRBV2 to TRBJ1-1, with D uncertain. CDR1 is SNHLY and CDR2 is FYNNEI in the germline V gene. This CDR3 region has 13 residues. The V gene lost 5 bases and the J gene lost 7 bases, with 14 bases spanning the gap. CDR3 DNA sequence: TGTGCCAGCAGTCAACAGCCATTGGATGAAGCTTTCTTT. This translates into CASSQQPLDEAFF. The full variable domain, with the rest looked up from reference TRBV2 and TRBJ1-1, is EPEVTQTPSHQVTQMGQEVILRCVPISNHLYFYWYRQILGQKVEFLVSFYNNEISEKSEIFDDQFSVERPDGSNFTLKIRSTKLEDSAMYFCASSQQPLDEAFFGQGTRLTVV.

This clonotype was found a few times. The chain uses TRBV20-1 and TRBJ2-7; D possibly corresponds to TRBD2 (5 bases). Germline lookup yields CDR1 DFQATT and CDR2 SNEGSKA (reference sequence). V shed 5 bases and J shed 4 bases, with 15 bases lying between them. This CDR3 comprises 13 residues. The CDR3 protein is CSAPALGRYEQYF. The CDR3 bases are TGCAGTGCTCCGGCCCTAGGGAGATACGAGCAGTACTTC.

The chain has TRBV27 and TRBJ2-4; possible D gene TRBD1, 6 bases. Trimming took off 5 bases at V and 10 bases at J, with 12 bases between the two ends. The CDR3 is 12 residues long. Germline values: CDR1 MNHEY, CDR2 SMNVEV (reference sequence). The CDR3 loop is CASSRDQGIQYF. DNA for the CDR3: TGTGCCAGCAGTCGGGACCAGGGGATTCAGTACTTC.

This rearrangement joins TRBV7-2 to TRBJ2-1, with D perhaps matching TRBD2 (6 bases). Germline-derived CDR1 and CDR2 are SGHTA and FQGNSA. V lost 2 bases and J lost 3, with 11 bases in between. The CDR3 has 15 amino acids. The CDR3, as DNA: TGTGCCAGCAGCTTATGGTGGGAGGACTACAATGAGCAGTTCTTC. Translating it yields CASSLWWEDYNEQFF.

The chain employs TRBV30 and TRBJ1-1; TRBD1 is a possible D gene (6 bases). Germline values: CDR1 GTSNPN, CDR2 SVGIG (reference sequence). The CDR3 has 12 residues. V shed 2 bases and J shed 7 bases, with 11 bases lying between them. The CDR3 DNA reads TGTGCCTGGAGTCCAGGGGCAGGTGAAGCTTTCTTT. Amino acids: CAWSPGAGEAFF.

This clonotype was recorded many times. The chain couples TRBV2 to TRBJ2-1; D unclear. CDR3 size: 15 residues. The V and J ends lost 1 base and 1 base respectively, with 8 bases between them. Looked up from germline, CDR1 is SNHLY and CDR2 is FYNNEI. As DNA, the CDR3 is TGTGCCAGCAGTGAAGGGCAAGGGTCCTACAATGAGCAGTTCTTC. Its translation: CASSEGQGSYNEQFF.

This chain connects TRBV20-1 to TRBJ2-1, with TRBD2 as a possible D gene (5 bases). The germline V gene encodes CDR1 DFQATT and CDR2 SNEGSKA (reference sequence). This CDR3 has 16 amino acids. V lost 4 bases and J lost 3, with 19 bases in between. CDR3 amino acids: CSATDPGIRYYNEQFF. The CDR3 region has the DNA TGCAGTGCTACCGACCCCGGGATCAGATACTACAATGAGCAGTTCTTC.

This clonotype was seen repeatedly, ten times or more. The CDR3 protein is CASRKTGPGNGYTF. CDR3 coding DNA: TGTGCCAGCAGAAAAACGGGGCCGGGAAATGGCTACACCTTC. This chain connects TRBV28 to TRBJ1-2, with TRBD1 as a possible D gene (5 bases). V lost 6 bases, J lost 6 bases, and 17 bases lay in between. CDR3 length: 14 residues. Germline-derived CDR1 and CDR2 are MDHEN and SYDVKM.

There are many counts of this clonotype. The gene calls are TRBV6-2 or TRBV6-3 and TRBJ1-5, with D unclear. Germline values: CDR1 MNHEY, CDR2 SVGEGT. V was pared by 1 base and J by 1 base, with 11 bases between. The CDR3 runs to 16 residues. The CDR3: CASSYYRPPSNQPQHF. The CDR3 DNA reads as TGTGCCAGCAGTTACTATCGGCCTCCCAGCAATCAGCCCCAGCATTTT.

In its sample, this clonotype was seen many times. CDR3 protein: CSAPARSSYNEQFF. CDR3 nucleotide sequence: TGCAGTGCCCCGGCCCGGAGCTCCTACAATGAGCAGTTCTTC. The chain carries TRBV20-1 and TRBJ2-1; D is unclear. The V gene lost 6 bases and the J gene lost 0 bases, with 12 bases spanning the gap. The germline gives CDR1 DFQATT, CDR2 SNEGSKA (reference sequence). This CDR3 is 14 amino acids long.

This clonotype occurred many times. The rearrangement links TRBV7-2 to TRBJ1-1, with 7 nucleotides matching TRBD1. This CDR3 is built from 14 residues. Germline V gene data show CDR1 as SGHTA and CDR2 as FQGNSA. Trimming cost V 0 bases and J 5 bases; bases outside gene matches: 3. DNA of the CDR3: TGTGCCAGCAGCTTAGCAGGGGGCGTAACTGAAGCTTTCTTT. Translation: CASSLAGGVTEAFF.

The chain is built from TRBV7-8 and TRBJ1-1, with a tentative D call TRBD1 (5 bases). Trimming removed 5 bases from V and 3 bases from J, with 13 bases in between. This CDR3 comprises 14 residues. Germline V gives CDR1 SGHVS, CDR2 FQNEAQ. CDR3 coding DNA: TGTGCCAGCAGCGACTCACAGGCTTACACTGAAGCTTTCTTT. Amino acid sequence: CASSDSQAYTEAFF.

There are many counts of this clonotype. The V gene is TRBV5-1, the J gene TRBJ2-1; TRBD2 matches at 10 bases. V dropped 4 bases and J dropped 3; count of bases not matched to a gene: 4. Germline V CDR1 and CDR2: SGHRS, YFSETQ. This CDR3 comprises 15 residues. The CDR3 DNA reads as TGCGCCAGCAGCCCGGGACTAGCGATCTACAATGAGCAGTTCTTC. It yields the protein CASSPGLAIYNEQFF.

This clonotype came up many times. The gene calls are TRBV5-1 and TRBJ2-3; 9 nucleotides agree with TRBD2. V shed 0 bases and J 5 bases; nucleotides not matched to a gene: 4. Germline V lookup: CDR1 SGHRS, CDR2 YFSETQ. This CDR3 region has 15 residues. CDR3 coding DNA: TGCGCCAGCAGCTTGGAAGGCGGGAGGGTAGATACGCAGTATTTT. This sequence encodes CASSLEGGRVDTQYF. The variable domain in full, completed from reference TRBV5-1 and TRBJ2-3, reads KAGVTQTPRYLIKTRGQQVTLSCSPISGHRSVSWYQQTPGQGLQFLFEYFSETQRNKGNFPGRFSGRQFSNSRSEMNVSTLELGDSALYLCASSLEGGRVDTQYFGPGTRLTVL.

This clonotype was counted only a few times. The chain uses TRBV20-1 and TRBJ2-1; D unclear. Between the trimmed V and J ends, which lost 2 bases and 0 bases, there was a span of 8 bases. From germline, CDR1 is DFQATT and CDR2 SNEGSKA (reference sequence). The CDR3 is 14 amino acids. Written as DNA, the CDR3 is TGCAGTGCTAGAAACCCGAGCTCCTACAATGAGCAGTTCTTC. Residues: CSARNPSSYNEQFF.

This clonotype showed up many times. This rearrangement joins TRBV20-1 to TRBJ2-7; the match to TRBD1 covers 7 bases. The CDR3 contains 14 residues. The germline gives CDR1 DFQATT, CDR2 SNEGSKA (reference sequence). V gave up 3 bases and J gave up 2 bases; unmatched junction bases: 7. CDR3 sequence (DNA): TGCAGTGCTAGCACGCCCGGGACAGCCTACGAGCAGTACTTC. Its protein is CSASTPGTAYEQYF.

This chain links TRBV6-1 with TRBJ1-3; tentatively, D is TRBD1 (5 bases). The V end lost 9 bases, the J end lost 0 bases, and 9 bases lay between the germline ends. CDR1 and CDR2 (germline): MNHNS, SASEGT. The CDR3 runs 13 residues. CDR3 bases: TGTGCCAGTAGAGGGACCTCTGGAAACACCATATATTTT. As protein: CASRGTSGNTIYF.

The chain has TRBV20-1 and TRBJ2-1; D unresolved. Germline assignment: CDR1 DFQATT and CDR2 SNEGSKA (reference sequence). The CDR3 is 11 residues long. V lost 7 bases and J lost 3, with 7 bases in between. CDR3 sequence reads: CSVRRYNEQFF. The DNA for the CDR3 is TGCAGTGTGAGGCGCTACAATGAGCAGTTCTTC.

There are many counts of this clonotype. This chain joins TRBV5-1 and TRBJ2-7, with 10 bases fitting TRBD1. V was pared by 5 bases and J by 6 bases, with 5 bases of the junction left unmatched. Per germline, CDR1 SGHRS and CDR2 YFSETQ. The CDR3 runs 13 residues. CDR3 protein: CASSTGTGAEQYF. The DNA for the CDR3 is TGCGCCAGCAGTACCGGGACAGGGGCCGAGCAGTACTTC.

This clonotype has ten or more counts. The chain uses TRBV5-4 and TRBJ1-2; no clear D. Germline CDR1 and CDR2: SGHNT and YYREEE (reference sequence). V lost 0 bases to trimming and J lost 4 bases, with 13 bases between them. The length of the CDR3 is 15 residues. The CDR3 here is CASSLAGQTFYGYTF. The CDR3 DNA is TGTGCCAGCAGCTTGGCCGGGCAGACCTTCTATGGCTACACCTTC.

The chain is built from TRBV11-2 and TRBJ2-1; 9 bases fit TRBD1. The V and J ends lost 1 base and 9 bases, in that order; junction bases with no gene match: 7. This CDR3 comprises 15 residues. Germline assignment: CDR1 SGHAT and CDR2 FQNNGV. In DNA form, the CDR3 reads TGTGCCAGCAGCTTAGCCACAGGGGGCACCGGTGAGCAGTTCTTC. It encodes CASSLATGGTGEQFF.

There are many counts of this clonotype. V gene TRBV7-3 combines with J gene TRBJ1-1; the D is unclear. The CDR3 contains 14 residues. Trimming stripped 3 bases from V and 1 base from J, with 9 bases between. From germline, CDR1 is SGHTA and CDR2 FQGTGA. The CDR3, as DNA: TGTGCCAGCAGCTTCAAGGGAGGGAACACTGAAGCTTTCTTT. It translates to CASSFKGGNTEAFF.